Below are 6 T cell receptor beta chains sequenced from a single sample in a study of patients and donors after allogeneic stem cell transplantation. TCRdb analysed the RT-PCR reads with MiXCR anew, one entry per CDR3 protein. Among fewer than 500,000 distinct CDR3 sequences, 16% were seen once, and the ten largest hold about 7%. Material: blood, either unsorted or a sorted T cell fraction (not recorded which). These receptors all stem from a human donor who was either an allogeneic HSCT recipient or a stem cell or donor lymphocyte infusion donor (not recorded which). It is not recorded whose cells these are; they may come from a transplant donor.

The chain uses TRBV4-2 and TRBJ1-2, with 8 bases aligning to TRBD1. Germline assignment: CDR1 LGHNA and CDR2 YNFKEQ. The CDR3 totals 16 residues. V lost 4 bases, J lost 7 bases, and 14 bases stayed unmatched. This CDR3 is CASSRTGGSPFGGYTF. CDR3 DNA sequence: TGTGCCAGCAGCCGAACAGGGGGTTCTCCCTTTGGTGGCTACACCTTC.

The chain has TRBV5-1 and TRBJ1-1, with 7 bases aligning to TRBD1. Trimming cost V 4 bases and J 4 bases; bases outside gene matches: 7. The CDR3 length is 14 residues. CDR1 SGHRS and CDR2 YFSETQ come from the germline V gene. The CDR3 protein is CASSAGGWATEAFF. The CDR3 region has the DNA TGCGCCAGCAGCGCAGGGGGTTGGGCCACTGAAGCTTTCTTT.

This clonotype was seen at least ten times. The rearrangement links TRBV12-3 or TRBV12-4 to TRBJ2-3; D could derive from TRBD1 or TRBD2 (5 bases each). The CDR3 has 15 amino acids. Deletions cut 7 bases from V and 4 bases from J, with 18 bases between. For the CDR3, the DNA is TGTGCCAGCACCAGAGGGGACGGCGGCGCAGATACGCAGTATTTT. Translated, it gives CASTRGDGGADTQYF.

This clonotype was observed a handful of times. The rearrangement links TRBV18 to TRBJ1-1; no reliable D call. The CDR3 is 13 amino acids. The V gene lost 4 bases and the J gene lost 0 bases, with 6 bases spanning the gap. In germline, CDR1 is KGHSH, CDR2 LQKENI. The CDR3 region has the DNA TGTGCCAGCTCACTGGCCATGAACACTGAAGCTTTCTTT. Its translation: CASSLAMNTEAFF.

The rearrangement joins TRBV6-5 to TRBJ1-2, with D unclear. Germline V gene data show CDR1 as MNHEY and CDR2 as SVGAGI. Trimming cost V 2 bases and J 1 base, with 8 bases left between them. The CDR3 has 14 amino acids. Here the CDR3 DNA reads TGTGCCAGCAGTTACGACGGGGATAACTATGGCTACACCTTC. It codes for CASSYDGDNYGYTF.

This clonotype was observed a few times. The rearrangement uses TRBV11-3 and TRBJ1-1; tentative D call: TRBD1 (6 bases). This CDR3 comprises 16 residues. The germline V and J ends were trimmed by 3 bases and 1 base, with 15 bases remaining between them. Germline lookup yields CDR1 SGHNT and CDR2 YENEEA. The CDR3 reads CASSFFLAGANTEAFF. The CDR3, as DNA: TGTGCCAGCAGCTTTTTTTTGGCAGGGGCGAACACTGAAGCTTTCTTT.